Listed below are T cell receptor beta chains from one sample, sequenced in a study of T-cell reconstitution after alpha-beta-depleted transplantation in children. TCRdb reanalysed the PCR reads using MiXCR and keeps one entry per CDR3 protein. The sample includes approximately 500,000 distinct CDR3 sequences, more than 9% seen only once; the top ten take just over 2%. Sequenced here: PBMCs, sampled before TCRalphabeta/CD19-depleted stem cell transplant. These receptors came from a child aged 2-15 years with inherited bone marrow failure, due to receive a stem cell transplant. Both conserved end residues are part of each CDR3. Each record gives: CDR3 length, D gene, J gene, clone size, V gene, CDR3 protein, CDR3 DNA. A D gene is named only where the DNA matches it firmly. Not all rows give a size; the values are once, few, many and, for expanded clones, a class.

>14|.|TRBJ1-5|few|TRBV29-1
CSVGQGYSNQPQHF
TGCAGCGTCGGCCAGGGGTATAGCAATCAGCCCCAGCATTTT
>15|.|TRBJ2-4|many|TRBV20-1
CSARVPLQPDDIQYF
TGCAGTGCTAGAGTACCACTACAGCCCGATGACATTCAGTACTTC
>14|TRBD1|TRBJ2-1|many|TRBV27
CASSLGQGAHEQFF
TGTGCCAGCAGTTTGGGACAGGGGGCCCATGAGCAGTTCTTC
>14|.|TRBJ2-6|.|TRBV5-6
CASSSSRVANVLTF
TGTGCCAGCAGCTCCTCACGAGTGGCCAACGTCCTGACTTTC
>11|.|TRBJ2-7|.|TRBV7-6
CASGAGAEQYF
TGTGCCAGCGGGGCAGGGGCCGAGCAGTACTTC
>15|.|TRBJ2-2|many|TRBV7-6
CASRSGRTNTGELFF
TGTGCCAGCAGAAGTGGGAGGACGAACACCGGGGAGCTGTTTTTT
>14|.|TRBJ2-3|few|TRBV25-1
CASSDLRGTDTQYF
TGTGCCAGCAGTGACCTTAGGGGCACAGATACGCAGTATTTT
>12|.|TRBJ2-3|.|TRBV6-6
CASSRSEDTQYF
TGTGCCAGCAGCAGATCTGAAGATACGCAGTATTTT
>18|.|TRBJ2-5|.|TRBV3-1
CACTQEVSWDFGVETQYF
TGTGCCTGCACCCAAGAGGTCTCGTGGGACTTCGGGGTGGAGACCCAGTACTTC
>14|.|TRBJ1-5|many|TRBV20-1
CSASGRPRRQPQHF
TGCAGTGCTAGCGGACGGCCTCGGAGGCAGCCCCAGCATTTT
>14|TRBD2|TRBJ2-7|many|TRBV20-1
CSARGTSGRGEQYF
TGCAGTGCTAGAGGGACTAGCGGGAGGGGCGAGCAGTACTTC
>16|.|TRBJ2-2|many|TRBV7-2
CASSPRGLKNTGELFF
TGTGCCAGCAGCCCACGGGGACTCAAAAACACCGGGGAGCTGTTTTTT
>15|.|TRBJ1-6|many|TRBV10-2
CASSERGTYNSPLHF
TGCGCCAGCAGTGAGCGCGGGACCTATAATTCACCCCTCCACTTT
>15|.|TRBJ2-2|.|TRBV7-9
CASSPGLLNTGELFF
TGTGCCAGCAGCCCGGGACTCCTCAACACCGGGGAGCTGTTTTTT